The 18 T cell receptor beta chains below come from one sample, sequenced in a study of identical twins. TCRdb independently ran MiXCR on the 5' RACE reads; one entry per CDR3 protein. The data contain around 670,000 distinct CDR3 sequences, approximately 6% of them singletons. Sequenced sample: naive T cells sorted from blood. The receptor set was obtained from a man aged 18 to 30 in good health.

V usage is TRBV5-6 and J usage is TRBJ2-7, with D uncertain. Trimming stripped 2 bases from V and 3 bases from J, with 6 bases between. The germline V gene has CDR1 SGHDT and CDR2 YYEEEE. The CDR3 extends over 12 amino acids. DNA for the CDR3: TGTGCCAGCAGCTTATGGCTCTACGAGCAGTACTTC. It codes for CASSLWLYEQYF.

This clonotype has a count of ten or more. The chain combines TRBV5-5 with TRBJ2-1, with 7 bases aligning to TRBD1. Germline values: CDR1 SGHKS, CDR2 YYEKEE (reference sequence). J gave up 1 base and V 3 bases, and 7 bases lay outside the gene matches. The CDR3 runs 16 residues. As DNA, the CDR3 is TGTGCCAGCAGCTCCTCCCAGGGGGTTTCCTACAATGAGCAGTTCTTC. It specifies CASSSSQGVSYNEQFF.

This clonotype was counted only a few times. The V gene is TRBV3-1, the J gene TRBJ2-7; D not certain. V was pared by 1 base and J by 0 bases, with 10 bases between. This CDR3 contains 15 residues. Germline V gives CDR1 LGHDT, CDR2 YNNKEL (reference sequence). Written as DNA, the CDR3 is TGTGCCAGCAGCCAAGTTTCGGGCGGCTCCTACGAGCAGTACTTC. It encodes CASSQVSGGSYEQYF.

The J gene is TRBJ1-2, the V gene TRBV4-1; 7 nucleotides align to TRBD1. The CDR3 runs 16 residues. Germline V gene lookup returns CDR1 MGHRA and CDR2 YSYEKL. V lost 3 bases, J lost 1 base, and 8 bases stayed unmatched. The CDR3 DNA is TGCGCCAGCAGCCAGCGAGGCAGGGGGGGTAACTATGGCTACACCTTC. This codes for CASSQRGRGGNYGYTF.

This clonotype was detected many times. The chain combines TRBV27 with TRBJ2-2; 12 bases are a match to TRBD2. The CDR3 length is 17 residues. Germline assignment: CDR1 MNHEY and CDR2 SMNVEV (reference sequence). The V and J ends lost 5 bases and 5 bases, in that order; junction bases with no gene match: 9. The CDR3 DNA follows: TGTGCCAGCAGTCCCCAGACTAGCGGGAGCAGGACCGGGGAGCTGTTTTTT. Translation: CASSPQTSGSRTGELFF.

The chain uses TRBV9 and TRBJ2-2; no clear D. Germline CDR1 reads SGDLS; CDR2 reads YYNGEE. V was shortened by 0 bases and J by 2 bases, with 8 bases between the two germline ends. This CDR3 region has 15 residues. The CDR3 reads CASSVDMRNTGELFF. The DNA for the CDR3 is TGTGCCAGCAGCGTAGATATGAGAAACACCGGGGAGCTGTTTTTT.

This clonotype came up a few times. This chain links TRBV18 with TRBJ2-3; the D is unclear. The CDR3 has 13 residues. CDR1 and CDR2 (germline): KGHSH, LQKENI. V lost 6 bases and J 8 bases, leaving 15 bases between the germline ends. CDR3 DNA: TGTGCCAGCTCTCCCGAAGTTGGAGTTACGCAGTATTTT. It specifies CASSPEVGVTQYF.

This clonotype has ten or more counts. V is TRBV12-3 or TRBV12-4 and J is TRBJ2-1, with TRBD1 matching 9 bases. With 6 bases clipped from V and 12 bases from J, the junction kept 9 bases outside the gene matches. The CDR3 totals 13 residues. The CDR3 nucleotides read TGTGCCAGCAGCTATAAAACAGGGGGCAGGCAGTTCTTC. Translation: CASSYKTGGRQFF.

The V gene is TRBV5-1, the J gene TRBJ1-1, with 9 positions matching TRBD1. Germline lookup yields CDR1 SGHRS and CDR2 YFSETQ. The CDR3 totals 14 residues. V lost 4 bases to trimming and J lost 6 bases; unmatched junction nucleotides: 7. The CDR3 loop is CASSRGGTGSEAFF. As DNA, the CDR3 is TGCGCCAGCAGCCGCGGGGGGACAGGGTCTGAAGCTTTCTTT.

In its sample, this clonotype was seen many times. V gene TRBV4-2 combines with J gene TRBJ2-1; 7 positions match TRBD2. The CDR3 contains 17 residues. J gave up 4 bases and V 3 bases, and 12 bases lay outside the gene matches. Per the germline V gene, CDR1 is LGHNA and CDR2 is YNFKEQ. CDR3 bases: TGTGCCAGCAGCCAGGAAGAGATAGCGGGCTTTTACAATGAGCAGTTCTTC. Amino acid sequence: CASSQEEIAGFYNEQFF.

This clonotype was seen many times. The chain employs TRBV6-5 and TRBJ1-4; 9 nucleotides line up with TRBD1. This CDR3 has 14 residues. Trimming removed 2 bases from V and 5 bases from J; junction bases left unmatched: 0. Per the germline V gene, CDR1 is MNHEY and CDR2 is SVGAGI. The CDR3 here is CASSYGTGNEKLFF. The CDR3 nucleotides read TGTGCCAGCAGTTACGGGACAGGGAATGAAAAACTGTTTTTT.

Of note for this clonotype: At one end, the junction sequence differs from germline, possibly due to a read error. Written as DNA, the CDR3 is TGTGCCAGCAGTTTAGGGAGAAACGCGCGAGAGACCCAGTACTTC. Its translation: CASSLGRNARETQYF. The chain is built from TRBV7-2 and TRBJ2-5, with D perhaps matching TRBD2 (5 bases). The germline V gene encodes CDR1 SGHTA and CDR2 FQGNSA. The CDR3 is 15 amino acids.

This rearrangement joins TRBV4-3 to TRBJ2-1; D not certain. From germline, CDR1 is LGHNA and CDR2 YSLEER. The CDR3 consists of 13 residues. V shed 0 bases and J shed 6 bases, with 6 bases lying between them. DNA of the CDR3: TGCGCCAGCAGCCAAGATTTCGGCAATGAGCAGTTCTTC. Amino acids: CASSQDFGNEQFF.

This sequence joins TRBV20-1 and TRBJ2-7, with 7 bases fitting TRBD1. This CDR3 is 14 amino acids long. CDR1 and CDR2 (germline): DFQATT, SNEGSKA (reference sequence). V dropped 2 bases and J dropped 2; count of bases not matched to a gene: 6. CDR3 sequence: CSARPTGVTYEQYF. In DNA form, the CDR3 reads TGCAGTGCTAGACCAACAGGGGTCACCTACGAGCAGTACTTC.

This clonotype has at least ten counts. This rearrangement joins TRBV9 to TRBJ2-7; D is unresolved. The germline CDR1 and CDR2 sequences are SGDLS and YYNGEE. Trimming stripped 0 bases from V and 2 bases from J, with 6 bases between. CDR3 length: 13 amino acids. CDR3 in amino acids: CASSVGRTYEQYF. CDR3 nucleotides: TGTGCCAGCAGCGTAGGACGGACCTACGAGCAGTACTTC.

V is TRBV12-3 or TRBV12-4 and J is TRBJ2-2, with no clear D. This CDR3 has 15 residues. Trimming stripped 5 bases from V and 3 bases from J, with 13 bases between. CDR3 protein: CASSPPTAYTGELFF. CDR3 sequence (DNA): TGTGCCAGCAGTCCCCCCACCGCGTACACCGGGGAGCTGTTTTTT.

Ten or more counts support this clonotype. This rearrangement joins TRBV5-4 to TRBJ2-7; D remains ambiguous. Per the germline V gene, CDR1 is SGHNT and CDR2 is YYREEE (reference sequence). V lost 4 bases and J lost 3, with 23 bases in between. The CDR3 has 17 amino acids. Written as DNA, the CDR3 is TGTGCCAGCAGCGACCGGACGGAACCCAATACCCTCTACGAGCAGTACGTC. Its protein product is CASSDRTEPNTLYEQYV.

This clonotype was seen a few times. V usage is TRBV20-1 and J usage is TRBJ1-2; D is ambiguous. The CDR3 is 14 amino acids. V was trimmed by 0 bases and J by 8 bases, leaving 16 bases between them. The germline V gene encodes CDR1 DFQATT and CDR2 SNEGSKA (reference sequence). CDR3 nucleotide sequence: TGCAGTGCTAGAGATCCGGGTGGAAGAGGCGGCTACACCTTC. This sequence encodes CSARDPGGRGGYTF.